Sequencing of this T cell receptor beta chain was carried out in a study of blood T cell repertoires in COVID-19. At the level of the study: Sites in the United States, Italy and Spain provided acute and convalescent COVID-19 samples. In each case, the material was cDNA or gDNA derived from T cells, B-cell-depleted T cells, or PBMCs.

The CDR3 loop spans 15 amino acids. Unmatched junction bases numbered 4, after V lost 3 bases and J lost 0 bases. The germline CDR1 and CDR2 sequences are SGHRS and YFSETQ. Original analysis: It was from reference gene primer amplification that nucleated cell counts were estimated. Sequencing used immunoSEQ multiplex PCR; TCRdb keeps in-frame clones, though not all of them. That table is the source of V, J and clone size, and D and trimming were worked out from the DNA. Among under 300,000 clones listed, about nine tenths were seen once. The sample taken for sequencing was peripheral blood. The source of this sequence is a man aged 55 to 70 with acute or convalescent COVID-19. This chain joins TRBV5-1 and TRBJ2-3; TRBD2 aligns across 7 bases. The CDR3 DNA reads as TGCGCCAGCAGCTCCGCGGGAGTTAGCACAGATACGCAGTATTTT. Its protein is CASSSAGVSTDTQYF.